The following is a T cell receptor beta chain sequence with its context. Profiled with immunoSEQ multiplex PCR; TCRdb holds only in-frame clones, not every one. In the table there are under 500,000 clones, approximately 92% of which are singletons. This sample was included in a study of blood T cell repertoires in COVID-19. J gave up 4 bases and V 0 bases, and 2 bases lay outside the gene matches. The CDR3 is made up of 14 amino acids. The germline gives CDR1 LGHDT, CDR2 YNNKEL (reference sequence). V and J are TRBV3-1 (or the pseudogene TRBV3-2) and TRBJ1-2; 7 nucleotides align to TRBD1. The source is a young man who had recovered from COVID-19. Specimen: PBMCs or T cells enriched from blood (not recorded which). The CDR3 region has the DNA TGTGCCAGCAGCCAAGATTGGGACAGCTATGGCTACACCTTC. Residues: CASSQDWDSYGYTF.